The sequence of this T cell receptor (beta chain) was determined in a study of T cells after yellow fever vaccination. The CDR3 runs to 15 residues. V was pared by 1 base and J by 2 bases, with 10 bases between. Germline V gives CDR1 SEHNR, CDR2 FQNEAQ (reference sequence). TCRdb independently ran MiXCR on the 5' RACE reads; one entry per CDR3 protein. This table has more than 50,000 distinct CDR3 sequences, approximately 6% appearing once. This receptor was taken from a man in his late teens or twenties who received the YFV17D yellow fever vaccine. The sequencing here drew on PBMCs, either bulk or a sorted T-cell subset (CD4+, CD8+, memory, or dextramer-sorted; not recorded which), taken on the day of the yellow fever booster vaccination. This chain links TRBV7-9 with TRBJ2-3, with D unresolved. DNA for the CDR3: TGTGCCAGCAGCTTAGGCCAGATTCTCACAGATACGCAGTATTTT. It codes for CASSLGQILTDTQYF.